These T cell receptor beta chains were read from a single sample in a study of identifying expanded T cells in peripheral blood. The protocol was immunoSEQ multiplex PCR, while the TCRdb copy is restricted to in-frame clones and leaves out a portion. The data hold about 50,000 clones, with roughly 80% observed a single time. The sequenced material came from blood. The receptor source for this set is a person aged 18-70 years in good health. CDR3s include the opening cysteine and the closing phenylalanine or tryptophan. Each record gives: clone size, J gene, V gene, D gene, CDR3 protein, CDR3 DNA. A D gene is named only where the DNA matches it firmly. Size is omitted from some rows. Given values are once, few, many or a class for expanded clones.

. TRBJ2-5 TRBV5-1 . CASRKTGQETQYF TGCGCCAGCCGAAAGACTGGGCAGGAGACCCAGTACTTC
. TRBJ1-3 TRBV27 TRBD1 CASWTHRGIGNTIYF TGTGCCAGTTGGACCCACAGGGGGATTGGAAACACCATATATTTT
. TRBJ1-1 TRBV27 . CASSPGPQLAFF TGTGCCAGCAGTCCCGGGCCGCAACTGGCTTTCTTT
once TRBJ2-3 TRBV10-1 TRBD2 CASSDVWGLAGGPEGTDTQYF TGCGCCAGCAGTGATGTCTGGGGACTAGCGGGAGGGCCTGAAGGCACAGATACGCAGTATTTT
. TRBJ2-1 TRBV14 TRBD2 CASSQEFGTSGNNEQFF TGTGCCAGCAGCCAAGAATTTGGGACTAGCGGAAACAATGAGCAGTTCTTC
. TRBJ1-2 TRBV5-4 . CASSSRGGPNYGYTF TGTGCCAGCAGCTCCCGGGGGGGGCCTAACTATGGCTACACCTTC
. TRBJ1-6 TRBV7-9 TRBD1 CASSPDRAAIHLHF TGTGCCAGCAGCCCGGACAGGGCTGCTATCCACCTCCACTTT
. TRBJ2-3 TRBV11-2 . CASSLVGSRGGTQYF TGTGCCAGCAGCTTAGTGGGTAGCAGAGGGGGTACGCAGTATTTT
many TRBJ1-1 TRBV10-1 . CASSQTTGPSNTEAFF TGCGCCAGCAGTCAAACCACGGGACCGTCGAACACTGAAGCTTTCTTT
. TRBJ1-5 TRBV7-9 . CASSAWGENQPQHF TGTGCCAGCAGCGCCTGGGGGGAAAATCAGCCCCAGCATTTT
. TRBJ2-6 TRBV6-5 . CASSSPTAGANVLTF TGTGCCAGCAGTTCACCGACAGCTGGGGCCAACGTCCTGACTTTC
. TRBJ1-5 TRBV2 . CASSENSNSNQPQHF TGTGCCAGCAGTGAAAACAGTAATAGCAATCAGCCCCAGCATTTT
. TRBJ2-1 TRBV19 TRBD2 CASTATSAYLRGNEQFF TGTGCCAGTACAGCGACTAGCGCCTACCTTCGGGGCAATGAGCAGTTCTTC
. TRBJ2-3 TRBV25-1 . CAISGDLPDTQYF TGTGCCATTTCGGGGGATTTGCCAGATACGCAGTATTTT
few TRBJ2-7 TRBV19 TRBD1 CATASQGSGEQYF TGTGCCACCGCCTCACAGGGGTCAGGCGAGCAGTACTTC
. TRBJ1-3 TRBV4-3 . CASSQEARRSYSGNTIYF TGCGCCAGCAGCCAAGAGGCGAGACGGTCATACTCTGGAAACACCATATATTTT
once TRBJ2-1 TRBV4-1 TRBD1 CASSRLGQGSNEQFF TGCGCCAGCAGCCGGTTGGGACAGGGAAGCAATGAGCAGTTCTTC
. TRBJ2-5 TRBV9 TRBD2 CASSVVGLAGQTQYF TGTGCCAGCAGCGTAGTCGGACTAGCGGGACAGACCCAGTACTTC
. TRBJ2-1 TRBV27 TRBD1 CASSSYRQGGNNEQFF TGTGCCAGCAGTTCCTACCGACAGGGGGGTAACAATGAGCAGTTCTTC
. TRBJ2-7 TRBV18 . CASSPPTRSYEQYF TGTGCCAGCTCACCACCTACTCGCTCCTACGAGCAGTACTTC
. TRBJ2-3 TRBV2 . CASSANSDTQYF TGTGCCAGCAGCGCAAATTCAGATACGCAGTATTTT
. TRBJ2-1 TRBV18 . CASSLTPDNEQFF TGTGCCAGCTCCCTCACGCCGGACAATGAGCAGTTCTTC
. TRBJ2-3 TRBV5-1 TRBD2 CASSLPGLAGEMGSGDTQYF TGCGCCAGCAGCTTACCGGGACTAGCGGGGGAGATGGGTTCAGGGGATACGCAGTATTTT
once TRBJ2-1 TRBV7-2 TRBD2 CASSPLAGFEGNEQFF TGTGCCAGCAGCCCTCTAGCGGGATTTGAAGGCAATGAGCAGTTCTTC
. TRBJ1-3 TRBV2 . CARQGSGNTIYF TGTGCCAGACAGGGCTCTGGAAACACCATATATTTT
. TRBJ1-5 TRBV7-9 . CASSSGSNQPQHF TGTGCCAGCAGCTCCGGGAGCAATCAGCCCCAGCATTTT
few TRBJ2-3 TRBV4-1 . CASSQAGGSTDTQYF TGCGCCAGCAGCCAAGCCGGCGGTAGCACAGATACGCAGTATTTT
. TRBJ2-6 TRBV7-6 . CASSFSSNSGANVLTF TGTGCCAGCAGCTTTAGTAGTAACTCTGGGGCCAACGTCCTGACTTTC
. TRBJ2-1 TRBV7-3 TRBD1 CASSPTGGDEQFF TGTGCCAGCAGCCCGACAGGGGGCGATGAGCAGTTCTTC
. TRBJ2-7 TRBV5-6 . CASSLGGVGKEQYF TGTGCCAGCAGCTTGGGGGGCGTAGGTAAAGAGCAGTACTTC
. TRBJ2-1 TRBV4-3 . CASSQDYSYNEQFF TGCGCCAGCAGCCAGGACTATTCCTACAATGAGCAGTTCTTC
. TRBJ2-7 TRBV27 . CASSQTYADHEQYF TGTGCCAGCAGTCAGACGTACGCGGACCACGAGCAGTACTTC
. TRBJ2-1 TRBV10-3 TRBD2 CAISGGGNEQFF TGTGCCATCAGTGGGGGGGGAAATGAGCAGTTCTTC
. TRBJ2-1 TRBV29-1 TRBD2 CSVETISGSEQFF TGCAGCGTCGAAACGATAAGCGGGAGTGAGCAGTTCTTC
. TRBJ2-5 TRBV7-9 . CASSLDGQETQYF TGTGCCAGCAGCTTAGACGGTCAAGAGACCCAGTACTTC
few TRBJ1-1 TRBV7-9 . CASSFNRLTEAFF TGTGCCAGCAGCTTTAACAGGCTCACTGAAGCTTTCTTT
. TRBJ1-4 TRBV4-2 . CASRLSGSNEKLFF TGTGCCAGCAGGCTCTCGGGCTCCAATGAAAAACTGTTTTTT
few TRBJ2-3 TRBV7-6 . CASSLQPPPTPRTDTQYF TGTGCCAGCAGCTTACAGCCTCCCCCCACCCCCCGCACAGATACGCAGTATTTT
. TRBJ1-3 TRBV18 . CASSVPRLPGARGNTIYF TGTGCCAGCTCGGTCCCGCGTCTCCCAGGGGCCCGAGGAAACACCATATATTTT
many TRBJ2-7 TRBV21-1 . CASSKGARLAGNYEQYF TGTGCCAGCAGCAAAGGGGCGCGGCTAGCGGGAAACTACGAGCAGTACTTC
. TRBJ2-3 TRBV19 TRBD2 CASSMAGREEDTQYF TGTGCCAGTAGTATGGCCGGTCGGGAGGAAGATACGCAGTATTTT
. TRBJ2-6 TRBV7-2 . CASTRSGANVLTF TGTGCCAGCACCCGCTCTGGGGCCAACGTCCTGACTTTC